The clone carrying this T cell receptor beta chain occurred many times. As yet, its antigen is unknown. By two-round multiplex PCR, the TCR beta CDR3 was amplified from genomic DNA. Each TRBV and TRBJ gene had its own primer in the first PCR round. One entry per CDR3 protein, called by TCRdb with MiXCR from the multiplex PCR reads. The data show roughly 14,000 distinct CDR3 sequences, roughly 31% seen once. The data are from a study of prognosis after radiotherapy for stage I lung cancer. The V and J ends lost 4 bases and 8 bases respectively, with 23 bases between them. Germline V gene lookup returns CDR1 MDHEN and CDR2 SYDVKM. This CDR3 spans 16 amino acids. Whole-study findings and limits: There was a fall in unique TCR clone counts after stereotactic body radiation therapy, median 10,088 versus 6,861.

This receptor was identified in a donor of 50 years or more with non-small cell lung cancer. The material was PBMCs, obtained before or after stereotactic body radiation therapy (not recorded which). V and J are TRBV28 and TRBJ1-2; maybe TRBD1 (5 bases). The CDR3 loop reads CASSSLKIDWGGGYTF. The CDR3 nucleotides are TGTGCCAGCAGTTCCTTGAAAATAGATTGGGGGGGGGGCTACACCTTC.